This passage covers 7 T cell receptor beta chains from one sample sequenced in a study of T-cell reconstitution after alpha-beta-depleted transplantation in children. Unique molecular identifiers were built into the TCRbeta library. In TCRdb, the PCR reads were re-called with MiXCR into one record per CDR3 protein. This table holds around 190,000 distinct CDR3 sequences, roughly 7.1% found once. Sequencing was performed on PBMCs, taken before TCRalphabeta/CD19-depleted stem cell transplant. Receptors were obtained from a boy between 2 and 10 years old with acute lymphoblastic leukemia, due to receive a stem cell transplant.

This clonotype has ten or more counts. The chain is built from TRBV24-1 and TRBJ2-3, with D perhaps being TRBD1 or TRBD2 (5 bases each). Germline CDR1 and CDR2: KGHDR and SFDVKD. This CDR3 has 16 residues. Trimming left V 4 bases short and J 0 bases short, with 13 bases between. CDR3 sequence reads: CATSDGTSASTDTQYF. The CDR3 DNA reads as TGTGCCACCAGTGACGGGACCTCAGCTAGCACAGATACGCAGTATTTT.

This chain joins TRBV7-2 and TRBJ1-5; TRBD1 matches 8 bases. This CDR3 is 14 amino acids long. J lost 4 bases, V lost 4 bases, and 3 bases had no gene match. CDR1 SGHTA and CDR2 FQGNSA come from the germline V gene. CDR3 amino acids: CASSSHRGNQPQHF. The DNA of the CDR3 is TGTGCCAGCAGCTCCCACAGGGGGAATCAGCCCCAGCATTTT.

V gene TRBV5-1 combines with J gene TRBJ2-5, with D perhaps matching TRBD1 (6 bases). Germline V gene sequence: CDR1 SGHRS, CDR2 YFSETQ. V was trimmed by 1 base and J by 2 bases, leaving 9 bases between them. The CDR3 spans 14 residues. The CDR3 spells CASSLYQGQETQYF. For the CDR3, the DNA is TGCGCCAGCAGCTTGTATCAGGGGCAAGAGACCCAGTACTTC.

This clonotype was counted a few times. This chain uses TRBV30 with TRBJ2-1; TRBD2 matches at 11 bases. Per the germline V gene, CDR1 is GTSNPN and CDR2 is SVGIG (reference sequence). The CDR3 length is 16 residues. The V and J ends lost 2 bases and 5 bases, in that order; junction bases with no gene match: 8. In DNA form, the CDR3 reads TGTGCCTGGAGTAGATTAGCGGGAGGGAACAACAATGAGCAGTTCTTC. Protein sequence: CAWSRLAGGNNNEQFF.

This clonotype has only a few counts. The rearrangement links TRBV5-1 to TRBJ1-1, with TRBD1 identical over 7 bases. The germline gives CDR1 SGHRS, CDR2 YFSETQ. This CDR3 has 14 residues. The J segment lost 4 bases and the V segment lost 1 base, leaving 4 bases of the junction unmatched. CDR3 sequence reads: CASSLRGLSTEAFF. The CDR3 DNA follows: TGCGCCAGCAGCTTGAGGGGGCTGAGCACTGAAGCTTTCTTT. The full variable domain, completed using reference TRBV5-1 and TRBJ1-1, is KAGVTQTPRYLIKTRGQQVTLSCSPISGHRSVSWYQQTPGQGLQFLFEYFSETQRNKGNFPGRFSGRQFSNSRSEMNVSTLELGDSALYLCASSLRGLSTEAFFGQGTRLTVV.

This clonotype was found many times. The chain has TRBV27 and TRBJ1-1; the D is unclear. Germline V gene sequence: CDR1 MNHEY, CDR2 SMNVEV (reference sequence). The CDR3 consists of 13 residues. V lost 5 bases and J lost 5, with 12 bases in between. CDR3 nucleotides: TGTGCCAGCAGTCCCCCCCAAGGGACTGAAGCTTTCTTT. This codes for CASSPPQGTEAFF.

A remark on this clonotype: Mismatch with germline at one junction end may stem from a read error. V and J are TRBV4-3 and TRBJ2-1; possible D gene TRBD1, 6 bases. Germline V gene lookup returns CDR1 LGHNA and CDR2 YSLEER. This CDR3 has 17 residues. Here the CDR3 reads CAISQELHRVRLNEQFF. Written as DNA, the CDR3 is TGCGCCATCAGCCAGGAATTACACAGGGTAAGGTTGAATGAGCAGTTCTTC.